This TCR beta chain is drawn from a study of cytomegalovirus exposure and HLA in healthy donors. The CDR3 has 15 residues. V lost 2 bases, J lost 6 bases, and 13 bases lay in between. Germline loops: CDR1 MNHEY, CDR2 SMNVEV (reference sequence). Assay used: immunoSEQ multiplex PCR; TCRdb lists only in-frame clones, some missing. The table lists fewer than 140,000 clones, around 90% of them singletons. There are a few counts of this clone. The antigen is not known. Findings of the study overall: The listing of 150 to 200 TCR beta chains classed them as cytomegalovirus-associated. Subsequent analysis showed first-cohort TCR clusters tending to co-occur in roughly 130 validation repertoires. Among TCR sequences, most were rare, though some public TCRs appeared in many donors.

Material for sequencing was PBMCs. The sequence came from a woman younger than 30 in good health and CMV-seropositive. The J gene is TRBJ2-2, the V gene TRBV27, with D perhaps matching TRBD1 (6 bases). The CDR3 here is CASSLRPRGAGELFF. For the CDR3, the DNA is TGTGCCAGCAGTTTAAGGCCCAGGGGTGCCGGGGAGCTGTTTTTT.